This T cell receptor beta chain stems from a study of persistence of HIV-infected CD4 T cells. Sequencing used immunoSEQ version 4 in survey mode. The repertoire was sequenced with immunoSEQ multiplex PCR; TCRdb's copy has only in-frame clones and lacks some. Among tens of thousands of clones listed, around 76% were seen once. The CDR3 contains 16 residues. CDR1 is MNHNY and CDR2 is SVGAGI in the germline V gene (reference sequence). Losses at the gene ends were 7 bases for V and 8 bases for J; bases not matched to a gene: 17. Cells were stimulated with CMV-infected fibroblast lysates at roughly 10 ug/mL. CD40L-negative CD69-negative CD45RO-high memory CD4+ T cells were sorted as populations depleted of antigen-responding cells. With regard to this clone: Its antigen remains unidentified.

This sequence joins TRBV6-6 and TRBJ1-5; TRBD1 matches 7 bases. The sequence was collected from an adult woman with HIV who was CMV-seropositive. The sample consisted of CD4+ T cells sorted from PBMCs after approximately 18-hour stimulation, taken from a patient who received antiretroviral therapy. The CDR3 nucleotides read TGTGCCAGCACCGAAGCACAGGGGACGCGAGGCAAGCCCCAGCATTTT. This translates into CASTEAQGTRGKPQHF.